This T cell receptor (beta chain) was retrieved from a study of human CD8 memory T cell subsets (dated by TCRdb to 2020 to 2021). Background on the whole study: TCRbeta repertoires of stem-like (TSTEM), progenitor exhausted-like (TPEX) and effector memory CD8+ T cell subsets were compared to assess their clonal relationships. Over 5 donors each provided TSTEM, TPEX and effector memory subsets, from which TCRbeta repertoires were obtained.

The listed sequencing device is NextSeq 550. A Human TCR Profiling Kit was used to prepare UMI-labeled 5' RACE TCRbeta libraries. The same number of PCR cycles was used to prepare all TCRbeta libraries in parallel. Per the original workflow: Each TCRbeta library contained between about 2,900 and 18,000 functional CDR3beta clonotypes. MIGEC 1.2.9 handled UMI extraction and consensus assembly, with a minimum of three reads required per UMI. In-frame CDR3beta repertoires were extracted with MiXCR 3.0.3. Each sample was downsampled to 42,000 randomly selected UMIs before diversity metrics were computed in VDJtools 1.2.1. Repertoire overlap metrics D, R and F2 were calculated in VDJtools for the top 3,000 clones of each sample pair. Reprocessed by TCRdb, the reads give a single entry per CDR3 protein sequence, without DNA. The authors' filters were not applied to this entry. This specimen's table enumerates 9,500 to 13,000 distinct CDR3 sequences. Clones ranked in the top ten supply 20% of the sample.

The investigation overall reported the following: Only TCRbeta chains were sequenced, and the repertoire comparisons were based on about six donors and tested using paired t-tests with Bonferroni correction. Based on Chao1 estimates, TSTEM subsets appeared to have greater repertoire diversity than TPEX subsets, which could potentially reflect a broader range of specificities. Both stem-like subsets shared clonotypes with effector memory cells, but TSTEM and TPEX repertoires overlapped minimally, suggesting distinct antigen spectra. Normalized Shannon-Wiener diversity was similarly high in TSTEM and TPEX subsets, while effector memory subsets were less diverse by comparison.

Comment on this clonotype: Its binding antigen is unknown.

Progenitor exhausted-like memory CD8+ T cells (TPEX) were defined as CCR7+ PD-1+ TIGIT+ early differentiated memory cells with dysfunctional, exhausted-like traits. Density gradient separation was used to isolate peripheral blood mononuclear cells from healthy donor buffy coats. In the study, negative magnetic separation with EasySep or MojoSort CD8+ T cell isolation kits was used to enrich total CD8+ T cells. For each subset, total RNA was extracted using an RNeasy Mini Kit from duplicate vials of 150,000 sorted CD8+ T cells. PBMCs were used either fresh or after cryopreservation in fetal bovine serum containing roughly 10% DMSO. Fluorescence-activated cell sorting on a FACSAria III was used to sort CD8+ T cell subsets to purity. Inclusive of the bounding cysteine and phenylalanine, the CDR3 is 12 residues long. The DNA sequence is not available. From the germline V gene (reference sequence), CDR1 is SEHNR and CDR2 is FQNEAQ.

The sequenced sample consisted of CD8+ T cells from PBMCs. This TCR was recovered from a human donor in good health. The chain is assembled from TRBV7-9 and TRBJ2-7. This receptor carries the CDR3 CASSLALGEQYF.